Below, 27 T cell receptor beta chains from the same sample are listed, as sequenced in a study of shared clonotypes between healthy human individuals. Generated by immunoSEQ multiplex PCR, the TCRdb table keeps only in-frame clones and is missing some. The sample includes about 300,000 clones, roughly 70% of them seen just once. Sequencing was carried out using memory CD4+ T cells sorted from blood. The sample's subset: CD45RA-negative fraction. The receptors derive from a man aged 25 to 40 in good health.

The DNA for the CDR3 is TGCGCCAGCAGCCAAGAGGGGACCGTTCGCTCCTACAATGAGCAGTTCTTC. It specifies CASSQEGTVRSYNEQFF. This chain connects TRBV4-1 to TRBJ2-1; D is perhaps TRBD1 or TRBD2 (5 bases each). Germline CDR1 is MGHRA and CDR2 is YSYEKL. Deletions cut 0 bases from V and 0 bases from J, with 12 bases between. CDR3 length equals 17 residues.

The V call is TRBV19, the J call TRBJ2-1, with D perhaps matching TRBD1 (6 bases). V lost 5 bases to trimming and J lost 1 base, with 12 bases between them. CDR1 is LNHDA and CDR2 is SQIVND in the germline V gene (reference sequence). The CDR3 spans 15 residues. CDR3 bases: TGTGCCAGTAGTTTCGACAGGAGTTCCTACAATGAGCAGTTCTTC. Amino acid sequence: CASSFDRSSYNEQFF.

The genes are TRBV20-1 and TRBJ1-1, with a weak D call TRBD1 (6 bases). This CDR3 has 11 amino acids. The germline V and J ends were trimmed by 6 bases and 4 bases, with 9 bases remaining between them. Germline V CDR1 and CDR2: DFQATT, SNEGSKA (reference sequence). The CDR3 spells CSAAGVTEAFF. The CDR3 coding sequence is TGCAGTGCAGCAGGGGTCACTGAAGCTTTCTTT.

The V gene is TRBV7-9, the J gene TRBJ2-1; TRBD2 matches 9 bases. V trimming: 7 bases; J trimming: 8 bases; junction bases outside the gene matches: 12. CDR1 and CDR2 from the germline V gene are SEHNR and FQNEAQ (reference sequence). The CDR3 is 15 amino acids. The CDR3 is CASTIRSGSVYEQFF. CDR3 sequence (DNA): TGTGCCAGCACCATACGTAGCGGGAGTGTTTATGAGCAGTTCTTC.

J is TRBJ1-2 and V is TRBV28; D perhaps matches TRBD1 (5 bases). Trimming left V 10 bases short and J 8 bases short, with 26 bases between. The germline V gene has CDR1 MDHEN and CDR2 SYDVKM. The CDR3 is 15 residues long. CDR3 amino acids: CATPRGRGDGGGYTF. The CDR3 DNA sequence: TGTGCCACCCCGCGAGGTCGGGGGGATGGAGGAGGCTACACCTTC.

This clone came up a few times. J is TRBJ2-5 and V is TRBV7-9, with D maybe TRBD1 (5 bases). TRBJ2-7 matches the DNA end more closely, so the J call is doubtful. The germline V gene encodes CDR1 SEHNR and CDR2 FQNEAQ (reference sequence). This CDR3 has 15 amino acids. CDR3 protein: CASSLLGQGGHEQYF. CDR3 DNA sequence: TGTGCCAGCAGCTTATTGGGGCAGGGCGGCCACGAGCAGTACTTC.

V usage is TRBV29-1 and J usage is TRBJ1-1; a possible D gene is TRBD1 (6 bases). Trimming pared 3 bases from V and 5 bases from J, leaving 10 bases between. The CDR3 length is 12 residues. The germline gives CDR1 SQVTM, CDR2 ANQGSEA. CDR3 DNA sequence: TGCAGCGTTGATAGGGGGGGGACTGAAGCTTTCTTT. It codes for CSVDRGGTEAFF. The full variable domain, with the rest looked up from reference TRBV29-1 and TRBJ1-1, is SAVISQKPSRDICQRGTSLTIQCQVDSQVTMMFWYRQQPGQSLTLIATANQGSEATYESGFVIDKFPISRPNLTFSTLTVSNMSPEDSSIYLCSVDRGGTEAFFGQGTRLTVV.

There are a few counts of this clone. The chain has TRBV13 and TRBJ2-6; possibly TRBD2 for D (6 bases). The CDR3 is 17 amino acids. With 3 bases removed from V and 1 base from J, the gap between germline ends came to 13 bases. Looked up from germline, CDR1 is PRHDT and CDR2 is FYEKMQ (reference sequence). This chain's CDR3 is CASSFEVGGSGANVLTF. As DNA, the CDR3 is TGTGCCAGCAGCTTTGAGGTCGGGGGTTCTGGGGCCAACGTCCTGACTTTC.

V and J are TRBV28 and TRBJ2-7; 7 nucleotides align to TRBD1. The V segment lost 6 bases and the J segment 4 bases; nucleotides outside the gene matches: 3. The germline CDR1 and CDR2 sequences are MDHEN and SYDVKM. CDR3 size: 12 residues. The CDR3 protein is CASSSRGYEQYF. The CDR3 bases are TGTGCCAGCAGCTCCAGGGGGTACGAGCAGTACTTC.

J is TRBJ2-1 and V is TRBV9; D possibly matches TRBD1 or TRBD2 (5 bases each). The CDR3 consists of 16 residues. V lost 1 base and J lost 7, with 18 bases in between. Germline CDR1 and CDR2: SGDLS and YYNGEE. The CDR3 here is CASSVRWGLPSNEQFF. The CDR3 region has the DNA TGTGCCAGCAGCGTAAGGTGGGGGTTACCCTCGAATGAGCAGTTCTTC.

The chain employs TRBV7-9 and TRBJ2-1; D is possibly TRBD1 (5 bases). V lost 10 bases, J lost 5 bases, and 21 bases lay in between. The CDR3 sequence is 15 residues long. Germline V CDR1 and CDR2: SEHNR, FQNEAQ (reference sequence). CDR3 sequence (DNA): TGTGCCATAACGGAGTTGGGGCCTATTGACAATGAGCAGTTCTTC. Its translation: CAITELGPIDNEQFF.

The chain links TRBV2 to TRBJ2-3; 7 bases agree with TRBD1. V dropped 10 bases and J dropped 6; count of bases not matched to a gene: 10. The germline CDR1 and CDR2 sequences are SNHLY and FYNNEI. The CDR3 is 13 residues long. CDR3 DNA sequence: TGTGCCACACATCCAGGGGGTGCGGATACGCAGTATTTT. Translating gives CATHPGGADTQYF.

CDR3 loop: CASSGGTALDTIYF. In DNA, the CDR3 is TGCGCCAGCAGCGGCGGGACAGCACTTGACACCATATATTTT. The genes are TRBV5-1 and TRBJ1-3, with 7 positions matching TRBD1. The CDR3 covers 14 residues. Germline trimming cut 4 bases from V and 8 bases from J; bases unmatched to any gene: 9. Germline V gene data show CDR1 as SGHRS and CDR2 as YFSETQ.

The chain carries TRBV2 and TRBJ1-2, with D tentatively TRBD1 (5 bases). The CDR3 sequence is 14 residues long. Trimming cost V 4 bases and J 4 bases, with 13 bases left between them. CDR1 SNHLY and CDR2 FYNNEI come from the germline V gene. The CDR3 here is CASSAGTRSYGYTF. CDR3 nucleotide sequence: TGTGCCAGCAGTGCCGGGACCAGGAGCTATGGCTACACCTTC.

The chain joins TRBV2 to TRBJ2-1; D gene ambiguous. V was cut by 5 bases and J by 0 bases, with 11 bases left in between. The CDR3 spans 15 residues. The germline V gene has CDR1 SNHLY and CDR2 FYNNEI. CDR3 nucleotide sequence: TGTGCCAGCAGTCCGACTCAAAGCTCCTACAATGAGCAGTTCTTC. It translates to CASSPTQSSYNEQFF.

V is TRBV14 and J is TRBJ2-5; D is perhaps TRBD2 (6 bases). This CDR3 comprises 13 residues. CDR1 and CDR2 (germline): SGHDN, FVKESK. V lost 2 bases, J lost 5 bases, and 9 bases lay in between. The DNA for the CDR3 is TGTGCCAGCAGCCAATTCGGAGGGGAGACCCAGTACTTC. Protein: CASSQFGGETQYF.

As regards this clone: The junction departs from germline at one end; a sequencing error may be responsible. The chain couples TRBV7-9 to TRBJ2-5, with D unresolved. Germline lookup yields CDR1 SEHNR and CDR2 FQNEAQ (reference sequence). This CDR3 has 8 amino acids. The CDR3 nucleotides read TGCTGCGTGGAGACCCAGTACTTC. Protein: CCVETQYF.

The genes are TRBV5-1 and TRBJ1-1; D might be TRBD1 (6 bases). Germline V lookup: CDR1 SGHRS, CDR2 YFSETQ. There are 14 residues in the CDR3. V lost 0 bases to trimming and J lost 3 bases, with 9 bases between them. DNA of the CDR3: TGCGCCAGCAGCTTGGACAGGGTGGACACTGAAGCTTTCTTT. Translated, it gives CASSLDRVDTEAFF.

The chain has TRBV5-1 and TRBJ1-1; D gene unclear. Germline V lookup: CDR1 SGHRS, CDR2 YFSETQ. The CDR3 is 15 amino acids. V dropped 3 bases and J dropped 1 base, with 13 bases sitting between them. CDR3 loop: CASSSRPISNTEAFF. The DNA for the CDR3 is TGCGCCAGCAGCTCCCGACCGATATCGAACACTGAAGCTTTCTTT. The full variable domain, its missing parts supplied by reference TRBV5-1 and TRBJ1-1, is KAGVTQTPRYLIKTRGQQVTLSCSPISGHRSVSWYQQTPGQGLQFLFEYFSETQRNKGNFPGRFSGRQFSNSRSEMNVSTLELGDSALYLCASSSRPISNTEAFFGQGTRLTVV.

CDR3 sequence (DNA): TGTGCCAGCAGTTTAAAAGGGGTTGTGTACACCGGGGAGCTGTTTTTT. Protein product: CASSLKGVVYTGELFF. V and J are TRBV27 and TRBJ2-2; the D gene is possibly TRBD1 (5 bases). V gave up 2 bases and J gave up 3 bases, with 13 bases separating them. This CDR3 spans 16 amino acids. Germline CDR1 reads MNHEY; CDR2 reads SMNVEV (reference sequence).

This chain joins TRBV28 and TRBJ1-2, with D possibly matching TRBD1 (5 bases). This CDR3 has 15 amino acids. Deletions cut 4 bases from V and 5 bases from J, with 17 bases between. Germline V gene data show CDR1 as MDHEN and CDR2 as SYDVKM. In DNA, the CDR3 is TGTGCCAGCAGTTCCTCAGGGAGTGCTCTTTATGGCTACACCTTC. Translated, it gives CASSSSGSALYGYTF.

The chain recombines TRBV5-4 with TRBJ1-2, with D maybe TRBD1 (5 bases). Trimming removed 4 bases from V and 4 bases from J, with 14 bases in between. This CDR3 has 14 residues. CDR1 and CDR2 (germline): SGHNT, YYREEE (reference sequence). CDR3 protein: CASSDRKNIYGYTF. CDR3 in DNA: TGTGCCAGCAGCGACAGAAAGAACATCTATGGCTACACCTTC.

The J gene is TRBJ2-3, the V gene TRBV6-5; the D gene is possibly TRBD1 (6 bases). CDR3 length: 13 residues. Trimming took off 6 bases at V and 3 bases at J, with 10 bases between the two ends. The V gene's germline CDR1 is MNHEY and CDR2 SVGAGI. The CDR3, as DNA: TGTGCCAGCAGCCAGGGGTCGACAGATACGCAGTATTTT. Protein sequence: CASSQGSTDTQYF.

The chain uses TRBV29-1 and TRBJ1-4; 7 bases are shared with TRBD1. Trimming at V came to 7 bases and at J to 0 bases, leaving 5 bases not matched to a gene. The CDR3 has 14 amino acids. Germline-derived CDR1 and CDR2 are SQVTM and ANQGSEA. As DNA, the CDR3 is TGCAGCGGCGGACAGGCTGCAACTAATGAAAAACTGTTTTTT. Amino acid sequence: CSGGQAATNEKLFF.

The chain joins TRBV7-8 to TRBJ2-1; TRBD1 or TRBD2 may be the D gene (5 bases each). Germline V gene sequence: CDR1 SGHVS, CDR2 FQNEAQ. CDR3 size: 18 residues. V was shortened by 3 bases and J by 4 bases, with 22 bases between the two germline ends. This CDR3 is CASSFSPGPKGPYNEQFF. CDR3 DNA: TGTGCCAGCAGCTTCTCCCCTGGCCCCAAGGGACCTTACAATGAGCAGTTCTTC.

The chain recombines TRBV5-5 with TRBJ1-5, with 9 bases aligning to TRBD1. CDR1 is SGHKS, CDR2 YYEKEE, per germline (reference sequence). This CDR3 is built from 15 residues. The J segment lost 0 bases and the V segment lost 4 bases, leaving 2 bases of the junction unmatched. The DNA of the CDR3 is TGTGCCAGCAGCAGGACAGGGGTTAGCAATCAGCCCCAGCATTTT. Translated: CASSRTGVSNQPQHF.

The chain employs TRBV10-3 and TRBJ2-3; no definite D call. CDR1 is ENHRY and CDR2 is SYGVKD in the germline V gene. V dropped 3 bases and J dropped 6 bases, with 10 bases sitting between them. CDR3 length: 13 residues. The CDR3 nucleotides read TGTGCCATCAGTGATGGCCGTGGCGATACGCAGTATTTT. Translated: CAISDGRGDTQYF.